These 3 T cell receptor beta chains were all obtained from the same sample, sequenced in a study of identical twins. A single record per CDR3 protein comes from TCRdb applying MiXCR to the 5' RACE reads. This table has about 520,000 distinct CDR3 sequences, approximately 22% appearing once. This sample also belongs to another study, concerning T cells expressing NK-cell markers.

The material sequenced was CD4+ T cells sorted from blood. These receptors all come from a woman aged 18-29 years in good health.

The CDR3 sequence is CASSIRWGGHAVEQYF. DNA for the CDR3: TGTGCCAGCAGCATTAGGTGGGGGGGTCACGCGGTTGAGCAGTACTTC. The chain is built from TRBV7-2 and TRBJ2-7; 7 nucleotides align to TRBD2. Germline CDR1 reads SGHTA; CDR2 reads FQGNSA. The V gene end was trimmed by 5 bases and the J gene end by 7 bases; junction bases not matched to a gene: 17. CDR3 length equals 16 residues. Looking up the rest from reference TRBV7-2 and TRBJ2-7 gives the full variable domain: GAGVSQSPSNKVTEKGKDVELRCDPISGHTALYWYRQSLGQGLEFLIYFQGNSAPDKSGLPSDRFSAERTGGSVSTLTIQRTQQEDSAVYLCASSIRWGGHAVEQYFGPGTRLTVT.

There are a few counts of this clonotype. V gene TRBV20-1 combines with J gene TRBJ1-1; the D gene is possibly TRBD1 (6 bases). The CDR3 has 10 amino acids. V lost 3 bases, J lost 8 bases, and 7 bases lay in between. Germline V gene sequence: CDR1 DFQATT, CDR2 SNEGSKA (reference sequence). The CDR3, as DNA: TGCAGTGCTAGCAGGGGAGAAGCTTTCTTT. Residues: CSASRGEAFF.

For the CDR3, the DNA is TGTGCCAGCACCCGAAGGACTAGCGGGCTCACCGGGGAGCTGTTTTTT. It specifies CASTRRTSGLTGELFF. The V gene is TRBV27, the J gene TRBJ2-2; 11 nucleotides align to TRBD2. Germline values: CDR1 MNHEY, CDR2 SMNVEV (reference sequence). CDR3 size: 16 residues. Losses at the gene ends were 7 bases for V and 4 bases for J; bases not matched to a gene: 8.